What follows describes a single T cell receptor beta chain. Its target is not known. This CDR3 has 12 amino acids. CDR1 is MNHEY, CDR2 SVGEGT, per germline. V lost 0 bases and J 8 bases, leaving 7 bases between the germline ends. Assay: immunoSEQ multiplex PCR; the TCRdb copy retains only in-frame clones and omits some. The table shows approximately 110,000 clones, with about four fifths occurring only once. This entry is derived from a study of T cell responses to AZD1222 COVID-19 vaccine. Broader study findings: Receipt of two AZD1222 doses was followed by a rise in Spike-specific TCR breadth and depth.

Here the sequenced sample was peripheral blood, taken on day 0 of AZD1222 vaccination. The clonotype originates from an adult in good health. V is TRBV6-2 or TRBV6-3 and J is TRBJ1-2; no reliable D call. In DNA, the CDR3 is TGTGCCAGCAGTTACTCGAAAGGAGGCTACACCTTC. Translating it yields CASSYSKGGYTF.